The 16 T cell receptor beta chains in this list originate from one sample, sequenced in a study of post-analysis software for immune sequencing data (dated by TCRdb to about 2015). General conclusions and limits of the study: Significantly higher frequencies in patients than in controls were found for several TRBV segments, including TRBV5-6, TRBV5-1 and TRBV20-1.

Receptor libraries were prepared by PCR. Sequencing took place on an Illumina HiSeq 2500. To reduce PCR and sequencing biases, unique molecular identifiers were built into the TCR beta cDNA libraries. Using fastp at Q25 and MiXCR, TCRdb reprocessed the public reads and kept productive beta chains. Each record represents a unique CDR3 protein, reported with the most common genes and DNA among its rows. The sample contains approximately 460,000 distinct CDR3 sequences, around 40% of them found a single time. Around an eighth of the sample is in the top ten clones. These receptors lack a known antigen. The sample taken for sequencing was blood. The receptor source for this set is a girl aged 5-17 years with multiple sclerosis.

CDR3 sequence (DNA): TGTGCCAGCAGCCCTGGCGGCCAGGGGGCTAGGGAGCAGTACTTC. Encoded protein: CASSPGGQGAREQYF. V usage is TRBV6-5 and J usage is TRBJ2-5, with 8 bases identical to TRBD1. This CDR3 is 15 amino acids long. The germline V gene has CDR1 MNHEY and CDR2 SVGAGI. V was pared by 6 bases and J by 11 bases, with 17 bases of the junction left unmatched.

The CDR3 spells CASSLYTDTQYF. The CDR3 bases are TGTGCCAGCAGCTTGTACACAGATACGCAGTATTTT. The rearrangement joins TRBV11-2 to TRBJ2-3; the D is unclear. The CDR3 is 12 amino acids. The V gene's germline CDR1 is SGHAT and CDR2 FQNNGV. The ends were cut back, 3 bases at V and 2 bases at J, with 3 bases in the middle.

This clonotype occurred a few times. The chain is built from TRBV3-1 and TRBJ2-5, with 9 positions matching TRBD2. Germline V CDR1 and CDR2: LGHDT, YNNKEL (reference sequence). This CDR3 contains 15 residues. Trimming at V came to 0 bases and at J to 1 base, leaving 0 bases not matched to a gene. The CDR3 nucleotides read TGTGCCAGCAGCCAAGATAGCGGGAGCCAAGAGACCCAGTACTTC. This translates into CASSQDSGSQETQYF.

The chain employs TRBV7-9 and TRBJ2-1; TRBD1 aligns across 7 bases. CDR1 and CDR2 (germline): SEHNR, FQNEAQ (reference sequence). The CDR3 covers 14 residues. The V segment lost 7 bases and the J segment 4 bases; nucleotides outside the gene matches: 7. DNA for the CDR3: TGTGCCAGCAAACAGGGGTTACCGTACAATGAGCAGTTCTTC. This encodes CASKQGLPYNEQFF.

This clonotype has just a few counts. The chain has TRBV7-2 and TRBJ2-7, with 8 bases fitting TRBD1. CDR3 length equals 14 residues. Trimming cost V 5 bases and J 3 bases; bases outside gene matches: 6. Per the germline V gene, CDR1 is SGHTA and CDR2 is FQGNSA. The CDR3 sequence: CASSATGGLYEQYF. The CDR3 region has the DNA TGTGCCAGCAGCGCAACAGGGGGACTCTACGAGCAGTACTTC.

The chain joins TRBV29-1 to TRBJ2-5; no clear D. Germline-derived CDR1 and CDR2 are SQVTM and ANQGSEA. The CDR3 is 11 amino acids. Trimming shortened V by 4 bases and J by 5 bases, and 8 bases separated the two germline ends. CDR3 nucleotides: TGCAGCGTTGCAGCGTCGGAGACCCAGTACTTC. It codes for CSVAASETQYF.

CDR3 region: CASSPRGAGVREQYF. The CDR3 bases are TGTGCCAGCAGCCCCCGAGGGGCGGGAGTTCGTGAGCAGTACTTC. The chain combines TRBV7-2 with TRBJ2-4; the match to TRBD2 covers 7 bases. Germline assignment: CDR1 SGHTA and CDR2 FQGNSA. The CDR3 totals 15 residues. The ends lost 5 bases at V and 13 bases at J; junction bases unmatched: 17.

This chain uses TRBV20-1 with TRBJ1-4; 8 bases agree with TRBD1. Trimming removed 3 bases from V and 8 bases from J; junction bases left unmatched: 14. There are 16 residues in the CDR3. CDR1 and CDR2 (germline): DFQATT, SNEGSKA (reference sequence). CDR3 DNA sequence: TGCAGTGCTAGCCGCACCTGGACAGGGTATCAGGAAAAACTGTTTTTT. Protein sequence: CSASRTWTGYQEKLFF.

The V and J genes are TRBV30 and TRBJ2-7; 8 nucleotides match TRBD2. The germline CDR1 and CDR2 sequences are GTSNPN and SVGIG (reference sequence). Germline trimming cut 7 bases from V and 4 bases from J; bases unmatched to any gene: 9. This CDR3 has 13 amino acids. CDR3: CALIAGNQYEQYF. The CDR3 nucleotides read TGTGCCTTGATAGCGGGAAACCAATACGAGCAGTACTTC.

The chain links TRBV24-1 to TRBJ1-2; 9 positions agree with TRBD1. The germline CDR1 and CDR2 sequences are KGHDR and SFDVKD. Losses at the gene ends were 7 bases for V and 6 bases for J; bases not matched to a gene: 5. The CDR3 runs 13 residues. The DNA for the CDR3 is TGTGCCACCAGCCTAGGACAGGGGAATGGCTACACCTTC. This gives the protein CATSLGQGNGYTF.

The chain joins TRBV7-2 to TRBJ2-4; a possible D gene is TRBD2 (5 bases). The CDR3 is 13 amino acids. Germline CDR1 is SGHTA and CDR2 is FQGNSA. V gave up 5 bases and J gave up 6 bases, with 11 bases separating them. The CDR3 nucleotides read TGTGCCAGCAGCATTAGCGATTTAAACATTCAGTACTTC. Translated: CASSISDLNIQYF.

V and J are TRBV11-2 and TRBJ2-7; TRBD2 agrees at 10 bases. Trimming cost V 6 bases and J 5 bases; bases outside gene matches: 13. CDR1 and CDR2 from the germline V gene are SGHAT and FQNNGV. This CDR3 region has 16 residues. This chain's CDR3 is CASRTGASGRTHEQYF. For the CDR3, the DNA is TGTGCCAGCAGAACAGGGGCTAGCGGGAGAACACACGAGCAGTACTTC.

Here the CDR3 reads CSARDGAGIYEQYF. As DNA, the CDR3 is TGCAGTGCTAGAGATGGGGCAGGGATCTACGAGCAGTACTTC. The chain couples TRBV20-1 to TRBJ2-7; D may be TRBD1 (5 bases). Germline CDR1 and CDR2: DFQATT and SNEGSKA (reference sequence). V was trimmed by 0 bases and J by 3 bases, leaving 12 bases between them. This CDR3 has 14 amino acids.

The chain links TRBV7-9 to TRBJ2-5; 8 positions match TRBD2. The junction had 6 bases not matched to a gene; V was cut back by 4 bases and J by 5 bases. This CDR3 contains 14 residues. Germline loops: CDR1 SEHNR, CDR2 FQNEAQ (reference sequence). The CDR3 DNA is TGTGCCAGCAGCTGTAGCGGGAATTGGGAGACCCAGTACTTC. The encoded protein is CASSCSGNWETQYF. Combining the CDR3 with reference TRBV7-9 and TRBJ2-5 gives the whole variable domain DTGVSQNPRHKITKRGQNVTFRCDPISEHNRLYWYRQTLGQGPEFLTYFQNEAQLEKSRLLSDRFSAERPKGSFSTLEIQRTEQGDSAMYLCASSCSGNWETQYFGPGTRLLVL.

The chain couples TRBV7-2 to TRBJ2-7; D not certain. V was trimmed by 1 base and J by 2 bases, leaving 9 bases between them. Germline V gene data show CDR1 as SGHTA and CDR2 as FQGNSA. This CDR3 region has 14 residues. The CDR3 here is CASSLVGSTYEQYF. In DNA, the CDR3 is TGTGCCAGCAGCTTAGTGGGGTCGACCTACGAGCAGTACTTC.

This clonotype was recorded a few times. This chain connects TRBV20-1 to TRBJ2-1; D possibly corresponds to TRBD2 (6 bases). Germline V gene sequence: CDR1 DFQATT, CDR2 SNEGSKA (reference sequence). Between the trimmed V and J ends, which lost 6 bases and 9 bases, there was a span of 21 bases. CDR3 length: 14 residues. In DNA form, the CDR3 reads TGCAGTGCGAGGCAGGGCGGGACCCAGACTGAGCAGTTCTTC. It is translated as CSARQGGTQTEQFF.